This entry lists 8 T cell receptor beta chains sequenced from one sample in a study of cytomegalovirus exposure and HLA in healthy donors. Both 60 Vbeta primers and 13 Jbeta primers went into the PCR. Using immunoSEQ multiplex PCR, the repertoire was profiled, and TCRdb retains in-frame clones only, with some absent. The data contain 150,000 to 200,000 clones, roughly 79% of them singletons. Sequencing was carried out using PBMCs. All receptors come from a man aged 25 to 40 in good health and CMV-seronegative.

The V call is TRBV6-1, the J call TRBJ2-7, with D perhaps TRBD2 (6 bases). Trimming shortened V by 4 bases and J by 2 bases, and 15 bases separated the two germline ends. This CDR3 is 15 amino acids long. The germline V gene has CDR1 MNHNS and CDR2 SASEGT. CDR3 protein: CASSGPGTPTYEQYF. The CDR3, as DNA: TGTGCCAGCAGTGGCCCCGGGACTCCAACCTACGAGCAGTACTTC.

As DNA, the CDR3 is TGTGCCAGCAGCTTAGCTAGCGGGAGGGCCTACGAGCAGTACTTC. It yields the protein CASSLASGRAYEQYF. The chain employs TRBV11-2 and TRBJ2-7, with 12 positions matching TRBD2. V lost 1 base, J lost 2 bases, and 0 bases stayed unmatched. CDR1 and CDR2 from the germline V gene are SGHAT and FQNNGV. There are 15 residues in the CDR3.

The V call is TRBV5-4, the J call TRBJ2-2; D not certain. The CDR3 covers 14 residues. Trimming cost V 0 bases and J 2 bases, with 5 bases left between them. In germline, CDR1 is SGHNT, CDR2 YYREEE (reference sequence). CDR3 sequence (DNA): TGTGCCAGCAGCTTGGACCTAAACACCGGGGAGCTGTTTTTT. It specifies CASSLDLNTGELFF.

This clone appeared once. This chain uses TRBV27 with TRBJ2-7; perhaps TRBD2 as D (5 bases). V lost 0 bases, J lost 4 bases, and 19 bases lay in between. The CDR3 loop spans 17 amino acids. Germline CDR1 MNHEY, CDR2 SMNVEV (reference sequence). Here the CDR3 DNA reads TGTGCCAGCAGTTTATCGCACTTTAGGCGGGCTCAATACGAGCAGTACTTC. Translation gives CASSLSHFRRAQYEQYF.

This chain connects TRBV28 to TRBJ2-2; 8 nucleotides agree with TRBD1. Looked up from germline, CDR1 is MDHEN and CDR2 is SYDVKM. This CDR3 is 18 amino acids long. The J segment lost 1 base and the V segment lost 4 bases, leaving 11 bases of the junction unmatched. CDR3 coding DNA: TGTGCCAGCAGTTACCCCAGGTGGGGACAGGTGAACACCGGGGAGCTGTTTTTT. As protein: CASSYPRWGQVNTGELFF.

The chain couples TRBV7-9 to TRBJ1-1; D not resolved. This CDR3 is built from 12 residues. Trimming left V 3 bases short and J 7 bases short, with 9 bases between. Germline V lookup: CDR1 SEHNR, CDR2 FQNEAQ (reference sequence). Here the CDR3 reads CASSFDQFEAFF. As DNA, the CDR3 is TGTGCCAGCAGCTTCGATCAGTTTGAAGCTTTCTTT. Looking up the rest from reference TRBV7-9 and TRBJ1-1 gives the full variable domain: DTGVSQNPRHKITKRGQNVTFRCDPISEHNRLYWYRQTLGQGPEFLTYFQNEAQLEKSRLLSDRFSAERPKGSFSTLEIQRTEQGDSAMYLCASSFDQFEAFFGQGTRLTVV.

The CDR3 coding sequence is TGTGCAAGTCGCTCAGCGAATGGACTAGTATCGTACGAGCAGTACTTC. It specifies CASRSANGLVSYEQYF. The chain is built from TRBV12-2 and TRBJ2-7; TRBD2 is the table's D call, not checked against the DNA. TRBV12-2 is a pseudogene. The CDR3 is 16 amino acids.

The gene calls are TRBV4-1 and TRBJ1-6; D unclear. The CDR3 is 19 amino acids. The V gene's germline CDR1 is MGHRA and CDR2 YSYEKL. V was clipped by 0 bases and J by 0 bases, with 15 bases between them. Written as DNA, the CDR3 is TGCGCCAGCAGCCAAGATCACGGGAGAGGGAGCTCCTATAATTCACCCCTCCACTTT. It encodes CASSQDHGRGSSYNSPLHF.